Listed below are T cell receptor beta chains from one sample, sequenced in a study of early T cells in non-severe SARS-CoV-2 infection. TCRdb reprocessed the 5' RACE reads with MiXCR, giving one entry per CDR3 protein. This sample has roughly 70,000 distinct CDR3 sequences, with roughly 13% found just once. Sequencing was performed on whole blood. The receptors were gathered from an adult who was a healthcare worker with PCR-confirmed SARS-CoV-2 infection or an uninfected control (not recorded which). The CDR3 runs from the conserved cysteine through the conserved F or W. Fields, in order: clone size, J gene, D gene, V gene, CDR3 protein, CDR3 DNA. D genes are given only for firm matches. Rows may omit the clone size; those that give it use once, few, many or a size class.

clone_size: few
j_call: TRBJ2-5
d_call: TRBD2
v_call: TRBV5-1
cdr3_aa: CASSPTAGSETQYF
cdr3_nt: TGCGCCAGCAGCCCGACAGCGGGGTCCGAGACCCAGTACTTC

clone_size: NA
j_call: TRBJ2-3
d_call: TRBD1
v_call: TRBV9
cdr3_aa: CASSARTGATDTQYF
cdr3_nt: TGTGCCAGCAGCGCCCGGACAGGGGCTACAGATACGCAGTATTTT

clone_size: many
j_call: TRBJ2-1
d_call: TRBD2
v_call: TRBV30
cdr3_aa: CAWKAGLAGGPYNEQFF
cdr3_nt: TGTGCCTGGAAAGCCGGACTAGCGGGGGGGCCCTACAATGAGCAGTTCTTC

clone_size: few
j_call: TRBJ2-1
d_call: NA
v_call: TRBV9
cdr3_aa: CASSGGTHNEQFF
cdr3_nt: TGTGCCAGCAGCGGAGGGACTCATAATGAGCAGTTCTTC

clone_size: NA
j_call: TRBJ2-2
d_call: NA
v_call: TRBV12-3/TRBV12-4
cdr3_aa: CASSLVPTRELFF
cdr3_nt: TGTGCCAGCAGTTTAGTCCCCACCCGGGAGCTGTTTTTT

clone_size: NA
j_call: TRBJ1-6
d_call: TRBD1
v_call: TRBV6-6
cdr3_aa: CASSDSRTGTGNSPLHF
cdr3_nt: TGTGCCAGCAGTGACTCCCGGACAGGGACTGGGAATTCACCCCTCCACTTT

clone_size: once
j_call: TRBJ1-1
d_call: NA
v_call: TRBV19
cdr3_aa: CASSRNLNTEAFF
cdr3_nt: TGTGCCAGTAGCAGGAATTTGAACACTGAAGCTTTCTTT

clone_size: many
j_call: TRBJ1-2
d_call: NA
v_call: TRBV19
cdr3_aa: CASSAQGNYGYTF
cdr3_nt: TGTGCCAGTAGTGCCCAGGGTAACTATGGCTACACCTTC

clone_size: many
j_call: TRBJ1-1
d_call: NA
v_call: TRBV11-2
cdr3_aa: CASSQEPGRNTEAFF
cdr3_nt: TGTGCCAGCAGCCAAGAACCGGGACGGAACACTGAAGCTTTCTTT

clone_size: NA
j_call: TRBJ2-6
d_call: NA
v_call: TRBV5-1
cdr3_aa: CASSPQAGANVLTF
cdr3_nt: TGCGCCAGCAGTCCCCAGGCTGGGGCCAACGTCCTGACTTTC

clone_size: many
j_call: TRBJ2-3
d_call: TRBD2
v_call: TRBV20-1
cdr3_aa: CSASRRAGDTDTQYF
cdr3_nt: TGCAGTGCTTCCCGCAGAGCGGGGGACACAGATACGCAGTATTTT

clone_size: NA
j_call: TRBJ2-5
d_call: NA
v_call: TRBV3-1
cdr3_aa: CASSHNQETQYF
cdr3_nt: TGTGCCAGCAGCCACAACCAAGAGACCCAGTACTTC

clone_size: many
j_call: TRBJ2-1
d_call: NA
v_call: TRBV2
cdr3_aa: CASSPGRVYDEQFF
cdr3_nt: TGTGCCAGCAGTCCGGGCCGGGTATATGATGAGCAGTTCTTC

clone_size: NA
j_call: TRBJ2-2
d_call: TRBD2
v_call: TRBV6-6
cdr3_aa: CASTRPTSGGTNTGELFF
cdr3_nt: TGTGCCAGCACCAGACCGACTAGCGGGGGGACAAACACCGGGGAGCTGTTTTTT

clone_size: few
j_call: TRBJ2-1
d_call: TRBD1
v_call: TRBV12-5
cdr3_aa: CASGLAIQGAYNEQFF
cdr3_nt: TGTGCTAGTGGTTTGGCTATACAGGGGGCTTATAATGAGCAGTTCTTC

clone_size: NA
j_call: TRBJ1-1
d_call: NA
v_call: TRBV5-1
cdr3_aa: CASKRGSTEAFF
cdr3_nt: TGCGCCAGCAAACGGGGGTCAACTGAAGCTTTCTTT

clone_size: NA
j_call: TRBJ2-1
d_call: TRBD2
v_call: TRBV7-8
cdr3_aa: CASSPGGPNEQFF
cdr3_nt: TGTGCCAGCAGCCCGGGGGGACCTAATGAGCAGTTCTTC

clone_size: NA
j_call: TRBJ2-1
d_call: NA
v_call: TRBV30
cdr3_aa: CAWTYGPNNEQFF
cdr3_nt: TGTGCCTGGACGTACGGGCCCAACAATGAGCAGTTCTTC

clone_size: few
j_call: TRBJ2-2
d_call: TRBD1
v_call: TRBV2
cdr3_aa: CASSTEGAPLSGELFF
cdr3_nt: TGTGCCAGCAGTACAGAGGGGGCGCCATTATCGGGGGAGCTGTTTTTT

clone_size: many
j_call: TRBJ2-1
d_call: NA
v_call: TRBV6-5
cdr3_aa: CASSYQGGQFF
cdr3_nt: TGTGCCAGCAGTTATCAGGGCGGACAGTTCTTC

clone_size: many
j_call: TRBJ2-2
d_call: TRBD1
v_call: TRBV5-1
cdr3_aa: CASSPQGTTGELFF
cdr3_nt: TGCGCCAGCAGCCCACAGGGGACCACCGGGGAGCTGTTTTTT

clone_size: NA
j_call: TRBJ1-2
d_call: TRBD1
v_call: TRBV11-2
cdr3_aa: CASSSGQGDYGYTF
cdr3_nt: TGTGCCAGCAGCTCCGGACAGGGAGACTATGGCTACACCTTC

clone_size: many
j_call: TRBJ1-4
d_call: NA
v_call: TRBV14
cdr3_aa: CASSQEQAYNEKLFF
cdr3_nt: TGTGCCAGCAGCCAAGAACAAGCCTATAATGAAAAACTGTTTTTT

clone_size: few
j_call: TRBJ1-5
d_call: NA
v_call: TRBV19
cdr3_aa: CASSTGNQPQHF
cdr3_nt: TGTGCCAGTAGTACGGGCAATCAGCCCCAGCATTTT

clone_size: NA
j_call: TRBJ2-1
d_call: NA
v_call: TRBV2
cdr3_aa: CASSENEQFF
cdr3_nt: TGTGCCAGCAGTGAGAATGAGCAGTTCTTC

clone_size: few
j_call: TRBJ1-5
d_call: NA
v_call: TRBV18
cdr3_aa: CASSTGRSNQPQHF
cdr3_nt: TGTGCCAGCTCAACAGGGAGAAGCAATCAGCCCCAGCATTTT

clone_size: many
j_call: TRBJ1-2
d_call: NA
v_call: TRBV12-3/TRBV12-4
cdr3_aa: CASSLYSYGYTF
cdr3_nt: TGTGCCAGCAGTTTATACAGCTATGGCTACACCTTC

clone_size: many
j_call: TRBJ1-4
d_call: NA
v_call: TRBV5-1
cdr3_aa: CASSSQSNEKLFF
cdr3_nt: TGCGCCAGCAGCTCCCAGTCTAATGAAAAACTGTTTTTT

clone_size: many
j_call: TRBJ2-2
d_call: TRBD1
v_call: TRBV19
cdr3_aa: CASRPGWDRANTGELFF
cdr3_nt: TGTGCCAGTAGGCCAGGGTGGGACAGGGCGAACACCGGGGAGCTGTTTTTT

clone_size: many
j_call: TRBJ2-7
d_call: TRBD2
v_call: TRBV14
cdr3_aa: CASSARDYFTEQYF
cdr3_nt: TGTGCCAGCAGCGCCCGGGACTACTTCACCGAGCAGTACTTC

clone_size: many
j_call: TRBJ1-6
d_call: TRBD1
v_call: TRBV29-1
cdr3_aa: CSAEDGQGLGSPLHF
cdr3_nt: TGCAGCGCGGAAGACGGACAGGGTTTAGGGTCACCCCTCCACTTT

clone_size: few
j_call: TRBJ1-4
d_call: NA
v_call: TRBV7-6
cdr3_aa: CASSWIAATNEKLFF
cdr3_nt: TGTGCCAGCAGCTGGATAGCAGCAACTAATGAAAAACTGTTTTTT

clone_size: many
j_call: TRBJ2-2
d_call: TRBD1
v_call: TRBV10-3
cdr3_aa: CAIGWDRNTGELFF
cdr3_nt: TGTGCCATCGGATGGGACAGGAACACCGGGGAGCTGTTTTTT

clone_size: few
j_call: TRBJ2-7
d_call: NA
v_call: TRBV18
cdr3_aa: CASSPAPVYEQYF
cdr3_nt: TGTGCCAGCTCACCGGCGCCAGTCTACGAGCAGTACTTC

clone_size: NA
j_call: TRBJ2-5
d_call: TRBD1
v_call: TRBV5-1
cdr3_aa: CASSLFGTGSETQYF
cdr3_nt: TGCGCCAGCAGCTTGTTCGGGACAGGGTCAGAGACCCAGTACTTC

clone_size: NA
j_call: TRBJ2-5
d_call: TRBD2
v_call: TRBV3-1
cdr3_aa: CASSRGLAGDQETQYF
cdr3_nt: TGTGCCAGCAGCCGAGGACTAGCGGGGGACCAAGAGACCCAGTACTTC

clone_size: many
j_call: TRBJ2-5
d_call: NA
v_call: TRBV10-2
cdr3_aa: CASTGDPWTDQETQYF
cdr3_nt: TGCGCCAGCACCGGAGACCCCTGGACAGACCAAGAGACCCAGTACTTC

clone_size: few
j_call: TRBJ2-5
d_call: NA
v_call: TRBV29-1
cdr3_aa: CRVRGFGETQYF
cdr3_nt: TGCAGAGTTCGGGGGTTCGGGGAGACCCAGTACTTC

clone_size: NA
j_call: TRBJ2-5
d_call: NA
v_call: TRBV10-1
cdr3_aa: CAERDRDQQETQYF
cdr3_nt: TGCGCCGAAAGGGACCGGGACCAACAAGAGACCCAGTACTTC

clone_size: NA
j_call: TRBJ2-3
d_call: TRBD2
v_call: TRBV6-4
cdr3_aa: CASSDSASGGAADTQYF
cdr3_nt: TGTGCCAGCAGTGACTCGGCTAGCGGGGGGGCCGCAGATACGCAGTATTTT